This is a list of T cell receptor beta chains from one sample in a study of T cell repertoires in cytomegalovirus infection. TCRdb reprocessed the reads via MiXCR and lists one record per CDR3 protein. The sample contains a few hundred thousand distinct CDR3 sequences, approximately 40% of which appear only once. Which antigens these TCRs recognize remains unknown. Sequences were derived from cultured PBMCs, sampled from culture after CMV antigen stimulation. The receptors were gathered from a human donor in good health (CMV status not recorded). Some clones in this sample may be carry-over from other donors' samples. The CDR3 runs from the conserved cysteine through the conserved F or W. D genes are given only for firm matches. Expanded clones get a size class; other rows say once, few or many, or leave the size out.

D	J	V	size	CDR3	DNA
-	TRBJ1-5	TRBV6-6	-	CASSRLFPDNQPQHF	TGTGCCAGCAGCCGACTCTTCCCAGACAATCAGCCCCAGCATTTT
-	TRBJ2-7	TRBV19	-	CASSNPGLRSYEQYF	TGTGCCAGTAGTAACCCGGGACTCCGCTCCTACGAGCAGTACTTC
-	TRBJ1-1	TRBV27	many	CASGPGTEAFF	TGTGCCAGCGGGCCGGGCACTGAAGCTTTCTTT
TRBD2	TRBJ2-7	TRBV7-9	few	CASHASGGYEQYF	TGTGCCAGTCATGCTAGCGGGGGATACGAGCAGTACTTC
TRBD1	TRBJ2-7	TRBV7-2	few	CASSHRGVDVYEQYF	TGTGCCAGCAGCCACAGGGGAGTGGATGTCTACGAGCAGTACTTC
TRBD1	TRBJ1-5	TRBV19	-	CASNPSGTVYSNQPQHF	TGTGCCAGTAATCCCTCCGGGACAGTTTATAGCAATCAGCCCCAGCATTTT
TRBD2	TRBJ2-2	TRBV4-3	-	CASSHLLRTSGSGTGELFF	TGCGCCAGCAGCCACTTACTCCGGACTAGCGGGAGTGGCACCGGGGAGCTGTTTTTT
-	TRBJ2-7	TRBV27	-	CASSSGGNVYEQYF	TGTGCCAGCAGTTCGGGGGGCAACGTCTACGAGCAGTACTTC
TRBD1	TRBJ2-7	TRBV12-5	-	CASGLRPRTGFNEQYF	TGTGCTAGTGGTTTGCGTCCCCGGACAGGGTTCAACGAGCAGTACTTC
-	TRBJ2-3	TRBV6-1	-	CASSENTQYF	TGTGCCAGCAGTGAAAATACGCAGTATTTT
TRBD1	TRBJ2-4	TRBV7-2	many	CASSTDRSAKNIQYF	TGTGCCAGCAGCACGGACAGGTCCGCCAAAAACATTCAGTACTTC
-	TRBJ2-7	TRBV5-4	-	CASSPGRRKGSYEQYF	TGTGCCAGCAGCCCAGGGCGGAGAAAAGGCTCCTACGAGCAGTACTTC
TRBD1	TRBJ2-3	TRBV10-3	-	CAISDTGGKSSGTDTQYF	TGTGCCATCAGTGACACAGGGGGGAAGAGTTCTGGGACAGATACGCAGTATTTT
TRBD2	TRBJ2-3	TRBV11-2	-	CASSLGGGLAGGPDTQYF	TGTGCCAGCAGCTTAGGAGGGGGACTAGCGGGGGGGCCAGATACGCAGTATTTT